This entry lists 25 T cell receptor beta chains sequenced from one sample in a study of T-cell reconstitution after alpha-beta-depleted transplantation in children. Molecular barcoding with unique molecular identifiers was used for the TCRbeta library. TCRdb redid the calling of the PCR reads with MiXCR, one entry per CDR3 protein. The table has hundreds of thousands of distinct CDR3 sequences, about an eighth seen once. This sample comprised PBMCs, mostly from graft donor cells, obtained 360 days after TCRalphabeta/CD19-depleted stem cell transplant. Source of these receptors: a male patient younger than 18 who had a stem cell transplant for acute myeloid leukemia, so the T cells may come from the graft donor.

The chain combines TRBV5-5 with TRBJ2-3, with unresolved D. V was pared by 1 base and J by 5 bases, with 11 bases between. Looked up from germline, CDR1 is SGHKS and CDR2 is YYEKEE (reference sequence). CDR3 length equals 14 residues. The CDR3 DNA sequence: TGTGCCAGCAGCTTGTTTCAGATGGGAGATACGCAGTATTTT. Its translation is CASSLFQMGDTQYF.

This clonotype has more than one count but fewer than ten. CDR3 nucleotides: TGTGCCAGTAGTACCTCACCCCCTCCTGAAGCTTTCTTT. Translated, it gives CASSTSPPPEAFF. The chain carries TRBV19 and TRBJ1-1; D call uncertain. CDR1 is LNHDA, CDR2 SQIVND, per germline (reference sequence). The CDR3 spans 13 residues. The V end was cut by 4 bases, the J end by 6 bases, with 12 bases between.

This clonotype occurred a few times. The V call is TRBV5-1, the J call TRBJ2-4; D gene unclear. V lost 4 bases to trimming and J lost 0 bases, with 14 bases between them. The germline V gene encodes CDR1 SGHRS and CDR2 YFSETQ. The CDR3 is 16 residues long. The CDR3 sequence is CASSSAHSLAKNIQYF. For the CDR3, the DNA is TGCGCCAGCAGCAGCGCGCACAGTCTAGCCAAAAACATTCAGTACTTC. Variable domain in full (rest from reference TRBV5-1 and TRBJ2-4): KAGVTQTPRYLIKTRGQQVTLSCSPISGHRSVSWYQQTPGQGLQFLFEYFSETQRNKGNFPGRFSGRQFSNSRSEMNVSTLELGDSALYLCASSSAHSLAKNIQYFGAGTRLSVL.

In its sample, this clonotype was seen a few times. The chain carries TRBV29-1 and TRBJ2-1; 8 bases are shared with TRBD1. There are 13 residues in the CDR3. V dropped 7 bases and J dropped 9; count of bases not matched to a gene: 11. Germline V CDR1 and CDR2: SQVTM, ANQGSEA. For the CDR3, the DNA is TGCAGCGCAACGACAGGGGCCCCGCGTGAGCAGTTCTTC. Translated: CSATTGAPREQFF.

The rearrangement uses TRBV11-2 and TRBJ2-7; D possibly corresponds to TRBD2 (5 bases). Trimming stripped 0 bases from V and 2 bases from J, with 11 bases between. The CDR3 loop spans 15 amino acids. Germline CDR1 and CDR2: SGHAT and FQNNGV. CDR3 nucleotides: TGTGCCAGCAGCTTAGAGGCAGGAGCGGCCTACGAGCAGTACTTC. Protein sequence: CASSLEAGAAYEQYF.

This clonotype was detected only a few times. CDR3 sequence reads: CSARVPSGRSQETQYF. DNA of the CDR3: TGCAGTGCTAGAGTGCCCAGCGGGAGGTCCCAAGAGACCCAGTACTTC. The chain carries TRBV20-1 and TRBJ2-5, with TRBD2 matching over 9 bases. Germline-derived CDR1 and CDR2 are DFQATT and SNEGSKA (reference sequence). There are 16 residues in the CDR3. The V gene end was trimmed by 1 base and the J gene end by 1 base; junction bases not matched to a gene: 7.

This clonotype occurred a few times. The chain has TRBV3-1 and TRBJ2-7, with no clear D. The germline V and J ends were trimmed by 1 base and 6 bases, with 10 bases remaining between them. The CDR3 covers 13 residues. Germline V gives CDR1 LGHDT, CDR2 YNNKEL (reference sequence). CDR3 region: CASSQVHLTEQYF. CDR3 sequence (DNA): TGTGCCAGCAGCCAAGTGCACTTAACCGAGCAGTACTTC.

This clonotype was seen many times. As DNA, the CDR3 is TGCAGCGTTGAAATGGGCCTTTATGGCTACACCTTC. Translating gives CSVEMGLYGYTF. The genes are TRBV29-1 and TRBJ1-2, with unresolved D. The CDR3 loop spans 12 amino acids. Between the trimmed V and J ends, which lost 2 bases and 5 bases, there was a span of 9 bases. Germline lookup yields CDR1 SQVTM and CDR2 ANQGSEA.

This clonotype was seen a few times. The V gene is TRBV27, the J gene TRBJ2-1, with no clear D. The V end lost 5 bases, the J end lost 0 bases, and 11 bases lay between the germline ends. CDR3 length: 15 residues. Germline V gene data show CDR1 as MNHEY and CDR2 as SMNVEV (reference sequence). The CDR3 sequence is CASSQDRSSYNEQFF. In DNA, the CDR3 is TGTGCCAGCAGTCAAGACCGAAGCTCCTACAATGAGCAGTTCTTC.

This clonotype was picked up a small number of times. The V and J genes are TRBV20-1 and TRBJ2-3; 11 nucleotides line up with TRBD2. Germline CDR1 reads DFQATT; CDR2 reads SNEGSKA (reference sequence). The ends lost 6 bases at V and 4 bases at J; junction bases unmatched: 9. CDR3 length equals 15 residues. CDR3 in amino acids: CSASRLAGGPDTQYF. The CDR3 DNA sequence: TGCAGTGCCTCCCGGTTAGCGGGAGGGCCAGATACGCAGTATTTT.

The sample holds a few counts of this clonotype. The V and J genes are TRBV24-1 and TRBJ2-1; D uncertain. Trimming removed 4 bases at V and 9 bases at J, with 18 bases between. The CDR3 runs 15 residues. CDR1 is KGHDR and CDR2 is SFDVKD in the germline V gene. The CDR3 is CATSDPGSVGVEQFF. CDR3 nucleotide sequence: TGTGCCACCAGTGACCCCGGCTCGGTGGGCGTTGAGCAGTTCTTC.

The chain employs TRBV27 and TRBJ2-1; 9 bases are a match to TRBD1. Germline-derived CDR1 and CDR2 are MNHEY and SMNVEV (reference sequence). The V and J ends lost 4 bases and 2 bases, in that order; junction bases with no gene match: 3. The CDR3 has 15 residues. CDR3 nucleotides: TGTGCCAGCAGTTACCGGGACAGGGCCTACAATGAGCAGTTCTTC. Residues: CASSYRDRAYNEQFF.

This clonotype was seen many times. The chain links TRBV14 to TRBJ2-7; TRBD1 matches 7 bases. The CDR3 has 19 amino acids. Trimming took 4 bases from V and 1 from J; bases not matched to a gene: 19. CDR1 and CDR2 from the germline V gene are SGHDN and FVKESK. The DNA for the CDR3 is TGTGCCAGCAGCCTACTACAGGGGCCGGGTCCCTTCAAATCCTACGAGCAGTACTTC. Its translation is CASSLLQGPGPFKSYEQYF.

In its sample, this clonotype was seen many times. This chain connects TRBV7-2 to TRBJ2-1, with TRBD2 identical over 12 bases. Germline V lookup: CDR1 SGHTA, CDR2 FQGNSA. Losses at the gene ends were 5 bases for V and 7 bases for J; bases not matched to a gene: 6. CDR3 length equals 15 residues. This chain's CDR3 is CASSRLAGVRNEQFF. The CDR3 nucleotides are TGTGCCAGCAGCAGACTAGCGGGAGTAAGAAATGAGCAGTTCTTC.

The chain has TRBV15 and TRBJ2-5; maybe TRBD1 (8 bases). The V end lost 2 bases, the J end lost 4 bases, and 14 bases lay between the germline ends. Looked up from germline, CDR1 is LNHNV and CDR2 is YYDKDF (reference sequence). This CDR3 has 15 residues. The CDR3 sequence is CATSRSQGGIETQYF. Here the CDR3 DNA reads TGTGCCACCAGCAGATCACAGGGGGGGATAGAGACCCAGTACTTC.

Comments on this clonotype: Sequence at one end of the junction differs from germline and may be a read error. This chain connects TRBV7-9 to TRBJ1-1; D ambiguous. Germline CDR1 is SEHNR and CDR2 is FQNEAQ (reference sequence). This CDR3 has 14 residues. The CDR3 DNA reads as TGTGCCAGCAGCTCGATAACCGTGGGCACTGAAGATTTCTTT. It translates to CASSSITVGTEDFF.

This clonotype was recorded at least ten times. V is TRBV20-1 and J is TRBJ1-5, with 7 bases that match TRBD1. Unmatched junction bases numbered 4, after V lost 5 bases and J lost 0 bases. The CDR3 is 14 residues long. Germline V lookup: CDR1 DFQATT, CDR2 SNEGSKA (reference sequence). The CDR3, as DNA: TGCAGTGCTCGGGACAGCCATAGCAATCAGCCCCAGCATTTT. Protein product: CSARDSHSNQPQHF.

This clonotype was detected a few times. The genes are TRBV18 and TRBJ2-3; 12 nucleotides agree with TRBD2. CDR1 and CDR2 (germline): KGHSH, LQKENI. This CDR3 spans 14 amino acids. V was pared by 4 bases and J by 5 bases, with 1 base of the junction left unmatched. The CDR3 DNA reads as TGTGCCAGCTCACGACTAGCGGGAGTAGATACGCAGTATTTT. It encodes CASSRLAGVDTQYF.

The chain employs TRBV19 and TRBJ2-1; D assignment may be TRBD1 or TRBD2 (5 bases each). This CDR3 has 17 amino acids. The V end was cut by 0 bases, the J end by 8 bases, with 20 bases between. CDR1 is LNHDA and CDR2 is SQIVND in the germline V gene (reference sequence). The CDR3 region has the DNA TGTGCCAGTAGTATAGAAACAGGATCGTGGGTGGAGGATGAGCAGTTCTTC. It translates to CASSIETGSWVEDEQFF.

The chain links TRBV7-4 to TRBJ2-5; 7 nucleotides agree with TRBD2. Germline V gene lookup returns CDR1 SGHVT and CDR2 SQSDAQ. Trimming took 7 bases from V and 3 from J; bases not matched to a gene: 8. The CDR3 consists of 14 residues. CDR3 nucleotides: TGTGCCAGCACCCTCGGGCGGGAGAAAGAGACCCAGTACTTC. It translates to CASTLGREKETQYF.

This clonotype was recorded at least ten times. The rearrangement links TRBV7-2 to TRBJ2-7, with D hard to call. CDR3 length: 17 amino acids. CDR1 is SGHTA, CDR2 FQGNSA, per germline. Trimming removed 0 bases at V and 1 base at J, with 16 bases between. The CDR3 region is CASSLASFGPASYEQYF. The CDR3 coding sequence is TGTGCCAGCAGCTTAGCTTCGTTCGGGCCCGCATCCTACGAGCAGTACTTC.

This clonotype was counted only a few times. V and J are TRBV19 and TRBJ2-1; D is undetermined. Per germline, CDR1 LNHDA and CDR2 SQIVND (reference sequence). The V end lost 1 base, the J end lost 0 bases, and 10 bases lay between the germline ends. There are 16 residues in the CDR3. CDR3 amino acids: CASSIVGRSSYNEQFF. In DNA, the CDR3 is TGTGCCAGTAGTATAGTAGGCAGGAGCTCCTACAATGAGCAGTTCTTC. The whole variable domain, filled in from reference TRBV19 and TRBJ2-1, reads DGGITQSPKYLFRKEGQNVTLSCEQNLNHDAMYWYRQDPGQGLRLIYYSQIVNDFQKGDIAEGYSVSREKKESFPLTVTSAQKNPTAFYLCASSIVGRSSYNEQFFGPGTRLTVL.

The V gene is TRBV28, the J gene TRBJ2-1, with D perhaps TRBD2 (6 bases). This CDR3 comprises 14 residues. V dropped 1 base and J dropped 10 bases, with 14 bases sitting between them. Germline-derived CDR1 and CDR2 are MDHEN and SYDVKM. The CDR3 DNA sequence: TGTGCCAGCAGTTTATTCCCGGCTAGCGCCGAGCAGTTCTTC. Translated: CASSLFPASAEQFF.

This chain joins TRBV28 and TRBJ2-7, with 9 bases that match TRBD1. V lost 6 bases, J lost 2 bases, and 8 bases stayed unmatched. This CDR3 is built from 15 residues. Germline CDR1 reads MDHEN; CDR2 reads SYDVKM. Written as DNA, the CDR3 is TGTGCCAGCAGCCCAATCCGGGACAGGGCCTACGAGCAGTACTTC. It yields the protein CASSPIRDRAYEQYF.

The V and J genes are TRBV4-3 and TRBJ2-4; D gene unclear. V dropped 0 bases and J dropped 0 bases, with 6 bases sitting between them. From germline, CDR1 is LGHNA and CDR2 YSLEER. The CDR3 runs to 15 residues. CDR3: CASSQDVIAKNIQYF. Written as DNA, the CDR3 is TGCGCCAGCAGCCAAGATGTAATAGCCAAAAACATTCAGTACTTC.